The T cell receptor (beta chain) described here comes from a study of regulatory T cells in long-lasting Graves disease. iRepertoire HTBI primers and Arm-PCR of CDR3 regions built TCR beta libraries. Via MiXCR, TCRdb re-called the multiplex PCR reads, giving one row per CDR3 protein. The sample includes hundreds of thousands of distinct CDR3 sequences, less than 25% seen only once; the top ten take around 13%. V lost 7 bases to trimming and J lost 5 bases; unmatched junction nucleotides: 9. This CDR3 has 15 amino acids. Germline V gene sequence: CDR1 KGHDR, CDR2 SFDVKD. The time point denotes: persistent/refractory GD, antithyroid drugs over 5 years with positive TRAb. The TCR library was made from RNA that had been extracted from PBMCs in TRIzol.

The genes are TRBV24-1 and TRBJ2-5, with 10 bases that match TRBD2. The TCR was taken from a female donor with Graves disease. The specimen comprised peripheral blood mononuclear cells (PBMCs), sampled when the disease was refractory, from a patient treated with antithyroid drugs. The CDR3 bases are TGTGCCACCAGGAGCGGGAGGGCCTTAGAGGAGACCCAGTACTTC. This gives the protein CATRSGRALEETQYF.